The clone carrying this T cell receptor beta chain was counted at least ten times. Both iRepertoire HTBI primers and Arm-PCR of CDR3 regions were used to build the TCR beta libraries. TCRdb ran MiXCR on the multiplex PCR reads and lists one entry per CDR3 protein. The sample consists of fewer than 550,000 distinct CDR3 sequences, roughly 15% of them appearing once. The data were taken from a study of regulatory T cells in long-lasting Graves disease. Noted time point: newly diagnosed GD, antithyroid drugs for less than 3 months. PBMC RNA was the source of the TCR library. This CDR3 is 12 amino acids long. Germline loops: CDR1 SGHRS, CDR2 YFSETQ. V was cut by 1 base and J by 3 bases, with 5 bases left in between. These sequences were also reported in another study, on T cells in Graves' hyperthyroidism and ophthalmopathy. That study adds: Using the HTBI primer set, a first-round RT-PCR was run on the TCR CDR3.

The sample here was peripheral blood mononuclear cells (PBMCs), taken at new diagnosis, from a patient treated with antithyroid drugs. The clonotype comes from a woman aged 40-60 years with Graves disease. V and J are TRBV5-1 and TRBJ2-7; D remains ambiguous. DNA of the CDR3: TGCGCCAGCAGCTTGACCAACTACGAGCAGTACTTC. Translation gives CASSLTNYEQYF.